The 25 T cell receptor beta chains below were found in one sample sequenced in a study of blood T cell repertoires in COVID-19. TCRdb's copy holds only in-frame clones and misses some; the assay was immunoSEQ multiplex PCR. The sample comprises tens of thousands of clones, 85% to 90% of which are singletons, and 27% rests with the top ten. The specimen sequenced was peripheral blood. These receptors were collected from a human donor in a cohort sampled during active COVID-19.

The V gene is TRBV19, the J gene TRBJ2-3; perhaps TRBD2 as D (5 bases). The CDR3 runs to 14 residues. Germline-derived CDR1 and CDR2 are LNHDA and SQIVND (reference sequence). V gave up 6 bases and J gave up 6 bases, with 16 bases separating them. CDR3 nucleotides: TGTGCCAGTAGGTTGCGGGCCCAAGGGGATACGCAGTATTTT. This codes for CASRLRAQGDTQYF.

V is TRBV24-1 and J is TRBJ2-1, with 13 bases that match TRBD2. V shed 4 bases, J shed 6 bases, and the junction held 8 bases outside the gene matches. CDR1 is KGHDR and CDR2 is SFDVKD in the germline V gene. This CDR3 spans 17 amino acids. The CDR3 nucleotides are TGTGCCACCAGTGACCCCGGACTAGCGGGAGCTCGCAATGAGCAGTTCTTC. Amino acid sequence: CATSDPGLAGARNEQFF.

DNA of the CDR3: TGTGCCAGCAGCGTAGGGCCGGGCAATGAGCAGTTCTTC. Its protein product is CASSVGPGNEQFF. V usage is TRBV9 and J usage is TRBJ2-1, with no clear D. CDR3 length: 13 amino acids. Trimming left V 0 bases short and J 6 bases short, with 7 bases between. Germline assignment: CDR1 SGDLS and CDR2 YYNGEE.

This chain joins TRBV15 and TRBJ2-1; TRBD2 matches at 8 bases. Germline CDR1 is LNHNV and CDR2 is YYDKDF (reference sequence). CDR3 length: 15 residues. V lost 6 bases to trimming and J lost 4 bases; unmatched junction nucleotides: 8. The CDR3 nucleotides read TGTGCCACCAGAACCGGGACTAGTGGGTACAATGAGCAGTTCTTC. As protein: CATRTGTSGYNEQFF.

The V gene is TRBV3-1 (or the pseudogene TRBV3-2), the J gene TRBJ2-3; tentatively, D is TRBD2 (6 bases). Trimming cost V 1 base and J 5 bases, with 13 bases left between them. CDR1 LGHDT and CDR2 YNNKEL come from the germline V gene (reference sequence). The CDR3 is 15 residues long. CDR3 nucleotide sequence: TGTGCCAGCAGCCAAGCGGGGGTAGTGGGAGATACGCAGTATTTT. Its protein product is CASSQAGVVGDTQYF.

The chain has TRBV4-1 and TRBJ2-3; D is unclear. Deletions cut 4 bases from V and 4 bases from J, with 9 bases between. Germline lookup yields CDR1 MGHRA and CDR2 YSYEKL. The CDR3 spans 13 residues. The CDR3, as DNA: TGCGCCAGCAGCCTCCAGACTCCAGATACGCAGTATTTT. This translates into CASSLQTPDTQYF.

The rearrangement uses TRBV19 and TRBJ2-1, with TRBD1 matching over 7 bases. Germline-derived CDR1 and CDR2 are LNHDA and SQIVND (reference sequence). The J segment lost 0 bases and the V segment lost 3 bases, leaving 2 bases of the junction unmatched. The CDR3 covers 15 residues. CDR3 protein: CASSMDRSSYNEQFF. CDR3 DNA sequence: TGTGCCAGTAGTATGGACAGGAGCTCCTACAATGAGCAGTTCTTC.

This clone was counted between two and nine times. The chain is built from TRBV2 and TRBJ1-6, with a possible D match to TRBD1 (5 bases). The V end was cut by 3 bases, the J end by 8 bases, with 17 bases between. The germline V gene encodes CDR1 SNHLY and CDR2 FYNNEI. The CDR3 covers 16 residues. The CDR3 nucleotides are TGTGCCAGCAGTGAGGCTCGGGAGGGGCAGGATTCACCCCTCCACTTT. Its protein product is CASSEAREGQDSPLHF.

The chain couples TRBV9 to TRBJ1-1; a weak D match, TRBD1 (5 bases). V was shortened by 4 bases and J by 4 bases, with 11 bases between the two germline ends. In germline, CDR1 is SGDLS, CDR2 YYNGEE. The CDR3 runs to 13 residues. The CDR3 nucleotides are TGTGCCAGCAGCAATGGGGCCTTCACTGAAGCTTTCTTT. This codes for CASSNGAFTEAFF.

This clone has a handful of counts. The V call is TRBV25-1, the J call TRBJ1-5; 7 positions agree with TRBD1. Trimming removed 3 bases from V and 3 bases from J; junction bases left unmatched: 8. This CDR3 contains 16 residues. Germline V gene data show CDR1 as MGHDK and CDR2 as SYGVNS. CDR3 nucleotide sequence: TGTGCCAGCAGTGATAACAGGGGTGACTACAATCAGCCCCAGCATTTT. This encodes CASSDNRGDYNQPQHF.

The V call is TRBV5-4, the J call TRBJ2-7, with 14 bases that match TRBD2. This CDR3 has 16 residues. Losses at the gene ends were 3 bases for V and 7 bases for J; bases not matched to a gene: 9. The germline gives CDR1 SGHNT, CDR2 YYREEE (reference sequence). DNA for the CDR3: TGTGCCAGCAGCTCCGGGACTAGCGGGGGCCAGGGGGAGCAGTACTTC. It encodes CASSSGTSGGQGEQYF.

The J gene is TRBJ2-5, the V gene TRBV27; unclear D gene. CDR1 and CDR2 (germline): MNHEY, SMNVEV (reference sequence). CDR3 length: 14 amino acids. Trimming cost V 0 bases and J 2 bases, with 7 bases left between them. For the CDR3, the DNA is TGTGCCAGCAGTTTATCCAACAGTCAAGAGACCCAGTACTTC. This codes for CASSLSNSQETQYF.

This sequence joins TRBV7-2 and TRBJ2-2; no reliable D call. The V gene's germline CDR1 is SGHTA and CDR2 FQGNSA. V was clipped by 5 bases and J by 13 bases, with 17 bases between them. This CDR3 spans 13 amino acids. CDR3 DNA sequence: TGTGCCAGCAGCCCGAGGAACCCCCGAGGGCTGTTTTTT. Protein: CASSPRNPRGLFF.

V is TRBV14 and J is TRBJ2-1; D uncertain. The V and J ends lost 0 bases and 10 bases respectively, with 7 bases between them. CDR1 is SGHDN, CDR2 FVKESK, per germline. The CDR3 sequence is 12 residues long. The CDR3 DNA is TGTGCCAGCAGCCAAGATTGGCGGGAGCAGTTCTTC. The encoded protein is CASSQDWREQFF.

CDR3 loop: CASSLTLRDQGFLYF. The DNA of the CDR3 is TGCGCCAGCAGCTTAACCCTAAGAGACCAGGGATTCCTGTACTTC. The chain joins TRBV5-1 to TRBJ2-7; a weak D match, TRBD1 (5 bases). The CDR3 consists of 15 residues. Germline lookup yields CDR1 SGHRS and CDR2 YFSETQ. The ends were cut back, 2 bases at V and 12 bases at J, with 24 bases in the middle.

This chain connects TRBV27 to TRBJ1-3, with D possibly TRBD1 on 5 matching bases. There are 15 residues in the CDR3. The V and J ends lost 2 bases and 4 bases respectively, with 12 bases between them. Per the germline V gene, CDR1 is MNHEY and CDR2 is SMNVEV (reference sequence). The CDR3 is CASSLRGAGGNTIYF. DNA for the CDR3: TGTGCCAGCAGTTTACGAGGAGCAGGGGGAAACACCATATATTTT.

The genes are TRBV18 and TRBJ1-2; maybe TRBD1 (5 bases). This CDR3 region has 18 residues. V shed 2 bases and J shed 0 bases, with 19 bases lying between them. Germline V gene sequence: CDR1 KGHSH, CDR2 LQKENI. Here the CDR3 DNA reads TGTGCCAGCTCACCATTTGAGCAGGGTCCCAACTCTAACTATGGCTACACCTTC. Translated, it gives CASSPFEQGPNSNYGYTF.

The chain has TRBV12-3 or TRBV12-4 and TRBJ1-1, with D maybe TRBD1 (5 bases). The CDR3 has 13 amino acids. V lost 7 bases to trimming and J lost 6 bases, with 15 bases between them. The CDR3 reads CASTWGGEAEAFF. Written as DNA, the CDR3 is TGTGCCAGCACCTGGGGGGGGGAGGCTGAAGCTTTCTTT.

This chain joins TRBV29-1 and TRBJ2-3; 9 bases fit TRBD2. The length of the CDR3 is 14 residues. The junction had 6 bases not matched to a gene; V was cut back by 4 bases and J by 4 bases. The germline V gene encodes CDR1 SQVTM and CDR2 ANQGSEA. Here the CDR3 DNA reads TGCAGCGTTGTAAGCGGGAGGCGTGCAGATACGCAGTATTTT. This encodes CSVVSGRRADTQYF.

In its sample, this clone was seen once. This rearrangement joins TRBV7-2 to TRBJ2-3, with D possibly being TRBD2 (6 bases). Trimming shortened V by 2 bases and J by 5 bases, and 11 bases separated the two germline ends. In germline, CDR1 is SGHTA, CDR2 FQGNSA. This CDR3 has 14 amino acids. CDR3 coding DNA: TGTGCCAGCAGCTTAACTAGGACTAAAGATACGCAGTATTTT. Translating it yields CASSLTRTKDTQYF.

A word on this clone: Distinct nucleotide sequences in the sample also encode this CDR3. V and J are TRBV5-1 and TRBJ2-3; D is unclear. V lost 0 bases and J 0 bases, leaving 8 bases between the germline ends. In germline, CDR1 is SGHRS, CDR2 YFSETQ. The CDR3 is 15 residues long. Written as DNA, the CDR3 is TGCGCCAGCAGCTTGGTTGCAGGTAGCACAGATACGCAGTATTTT. Protein product: CASSLVAGSTDTQYF.

The chain joins TRBV21-1 to TRBJ2-7; TRBD2 is the table's D call, not checked against the DNA. TRBV21-1 is shown as a pseudogene. The CDR3 runs to 14 residues. CDR3 nucleotide sequence: TGTGCCAGCAGCAATCGGGGTGCCACCTACGAGCAGTACGTC. It codes for CASSNRGATYEQYV.

V usage is TRBV19 and J usage is TRBJ1-2; 8 positions match TRBD1. Germline CDR1 LNHDA, CDR2 SQIVND (reference sequence). The CDR3 runs 12 residues. V shed 5 bases, J shed 12 bases, and the junction held 8 bases outside the gene matches. In DNA, the CDR3 is TGTGCCAGTAGTCTTCAGGGGGCGCGAAACACCTTC. Translated: CASSLQGARNTF.

The chain uses TRBV19 and TRBJ2-5; D is undetermined. The CDR3 spans 16 residues. Germline assignment: CDR1 LNHDA and CDR2 SQIVND (reference sequence). V gave up 3 bases and J gave up 2 bases, with 16 bases separating them. CDR3 loop: CASSITARGLQETQYF. The CDR3 nucleotides read TGTGCCAGTAGTATTACGGCCAGAGGCTTGCAAGAGACCCAGTACTTC.

The chain combines TRBV6-5 with TRBJ2-3; no clear D. CDR3 size: 15 residues. Germline assignment: CDR1 MNHEY and CDR2 SVGAGI. Trimming removed 5 bases at V and 2 bases at J, with 14 bases between. The CDR3 is CASSPLGRDTDTQYF. CDR3 coding DNA: TGTGCCAGCAGTCCCCTGGGCAGAGACACAGATACGCAGTATTTT.